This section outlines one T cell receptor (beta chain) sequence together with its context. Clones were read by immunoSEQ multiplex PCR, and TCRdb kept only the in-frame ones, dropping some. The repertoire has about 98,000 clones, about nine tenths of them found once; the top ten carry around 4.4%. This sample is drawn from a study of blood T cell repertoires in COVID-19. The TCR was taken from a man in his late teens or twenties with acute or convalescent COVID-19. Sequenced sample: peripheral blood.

The CDR3 reads CASSPRGQETQYF. In nucleotides, the CDR3 is TGTGCCAGCAGCCCCCGAGGCCAAGAGACCCAGTACTTC. V and J are TRBV9 and TRBJ2-5; D gene uncertain. Germline values: CDR1 SGDLS, CDR2 YYNGEE. The V gene lost 4 bases and the J gene lost 1 base, with 8 bases spanning the gap. This CDR3 is built from 13 residues.